This is a list of T cell receptor beta chains from one sample in a study of cytomegalovirus exposure and HLA in healthy donors. Method: immunoSEQ multiplex PCR; TCRdb's copy keeps in-frame clones and lacks some. This listing includes 100,000 to 150,000 clones. Sequenced material: PBMCs. The receptors here all came from a man aged 30 to 39 in good health and CMV-seronegative. CDR3s include the opening cysteine and the closing phenylalanine or tryptophan. The D gene is left open where the match is weak. A row's size may be missing; if present it is once, few, many or a size class.

>TRBD2|.|TRBJ2-7|TRBV5-8
CASRGGTSGHYEQYF
TGTGCCAGCAGGGGTGGGACTAGCGGACACTACGAGCAGTACTTC
>TRBD2|.|TRBJ2-5|TRBV5-1
CASSSGGLALIGETQYF
TGCGCCAGCAGCTCTGGGGGACTAGCTTTAATCGGAGAGACCCAGTACTTC
>.|.|TRBJ2-7|TRBV9
CASSGGQNYEQYF
TGTGCCAGCAGCGGCGGACAAAACTACGAGCAGTACTTC
>TRBD2|.|TRBJ2-3|TRBV5-1
CASSLAGTSGRTDTQYF
TGCGCCAGCAGCTTGGCCGGGACTAGCGGGCGCACAGATACGCAGTATTTT
>TRBD1|.|TRBJ1-1|TRBV30
CACRRGQGWTEAFF
TGTGCCTGCCGGAGGGGACAGGGGTGGACTGAAGCTTTCTTT
>TRBD1|.|TRBJ2-7|TRBV4-3
CASSQDFGTASYEQYF
TGCGCCAGCAGCCAAGATTTCGGGACAGCCTCCTACGAGCAGTACTTC
>TRBD2|.|TRBJ2-1|TRBV11-2
CASSPPGLAGGNEQFF
TGTGCCAGCAGCCCCCCAGGCCTAGCGGGAGGCAATGAGCAGTTCTTC
>.|.|TRBJ2-1|TRBV28
CASGGGGTYNEQFF
TGTGCCAGCGGGGGCGGGGGCACCTACAATGAGCAGTTCTTC
>.|.|TRBJ2-3|TRBV27
CASSLLPLWGEATDTQYF
TGTGCCAGCAGTTTGCTTCCTCTATGGGGGGAAGCCACAGATACGCAGTATTTT
>.|.|TRBJ1-1|TRBV25-1
CASSDSRTALNTEAFF
TGTGCCAGCAGTGATTCCCGGACAGCTTTGAACACTGAAGCTTTCTTT
>.|.|TRBJ2-1|TRBV5-1
CASSFHLSTEIYNEQFF
TGCGCCAGCAGCTTCCACTTATCGACAGAAATCTACAATGAGCAGTTCTTC
>.|.|TRBJ2-7|TRBV6-6
CASSYAQAYEQYF
TGTGCCAGCAGTTACGCCCAAGCCTACGAGCAGTACTTC
>.|.|TRBJ2-6|TRBV5-5
CASSPGPTGTGANVLTF
TGTGCCAGCAGCCCGGGACCCACAGGGACTGGGGCCAACGTCCTGACTTTC
>.|.|TRBJ1-1|TRBV19
CASSISRDGTEAFF
TGTGCCAGTAGTATATCCCGGGATGGGACTGAAGCTTTCTTT
>TRBD1|.|TRBJ2-7|TRBV15
CATGDRIAYEQYF
TGTGCCACCGGGGACAGGATCGCCTACGAGCAGTACTTC
>TRBD1|.|TRBJ1-1|TRBV18
CASSRADRGDTEAFF
TGTGCCAGCTCACGAGCGGACAGGGGGGACACTGAAGCTTTCTTT
>.|.|TRBJ2-3|TRBV11-2
CASSSLGEIDTQYF
TGTGCCAGCAGCTCGCTAGGAGAAATAGATACGCAGTATTTT
>TRBD2|.|TRBJ2-2|TRBV4-2
CASSQAAGVAGELFF
TGTGCCAGCAGCCAAGCGGCGGGAGTGGCCGGGGAGCTGTTTTTT
>TRBD1|.|TRBJ1-1|TRBV7-9
CASSLDRDRALF
TGTGCCAGCAGCTTGGACCGGGACAGGGCTCTCTTT
>.|.|TRBJ2-5|TRBV14
CASSPLDVQETQYF
TGTGCCAGCAGCCCACTAGACGTCCAAGAGACCCAGTACTTC
>.|.|TRBJ1-4|TRBV27
CASSFRGTNEKLFF
TGTGCCAGCAGTTTCAGGGGAACTAATGAAAAACTGTTTTTT
>.|.|TRBJ1-1|TRBV7-2
CASSPQGPEAFF
TGTGCCAGCAGCCCCCAGGGGCCAGAAGCTTTCTTT
>TRBD1|.|TRBJ2-7|TRBV28
CASSSLSGQGSSYEQYF
TGTGCCAGCAGTTCCCTATCGGGACAGGGCAGCTCCTACGAGCAGTACTTC
>TRBD1|.|TRBJ2-7|TRBV7-9
CASSSRDSKTYEQYF
TGTGCCAGCAGCTCCCGGGACAGCAAGACCTACGAGCAGTACTTC
>TRBD1|.|TRBJ2-2|TRBV5-6
CASSFGRQGAGELFF
TGTGCCAGCAGCTTCGGGCGACAGGGTGCCGGGGAGCTGTTTTTT
>.|.|TRBJ1-1|TRBV27
CASTAWEGSEAFF
TGTGCCAGCACCGCCTGGGAGGGCTCTGAAGCTTTCTTT
>TRBD1|.|TRBJ2-5|TRBV14
CASSQGPGGIKTQYF
TGTGCCAGCAGCCAAGGACCAGGGGGCATAAAGACCCAGTACTTC
>.|.|TRBJ1-1|TRBV29-1
CSVDDRRGLDEAFF
TGCAGCGTTGATGACAGAAGGGGATTGGATGAAGCTTTCTTT
>TRBD1|.|TRBJ2-7|TRBV7-8
CASSLEGQGWAHEQYF
TGTGCCAGCAGCCTCGAGGGACAGGGTTGGGCCCACGAGCAGTACTTC
>TRBD2|.|TRBJ2-1|TRBV7-3
CASSLLGLAGEQFF
TGTGCCAGCAGCTTATTGGGTCTAGCGGGTGAGCAGTTCTTC
>.|.|TRBJ2-1|TRBV15
CATSRDLGTHLKFF
TGTGCCACCAGCAGAGATCTAGGCACCCACCTGAAGTTCTTC
>.|.|TRBJ2-2|TRBV7-2
CASSLVNGVGASGELFF
TGTGCCAGCAGCTTAGTGAATGGTGTGGGGGCGTCAGGGGAGCTGTTTTTT
>TRBD1|.|TRBJ2-3|TRBV29-1
CSVEGQVPGDTQYF
TGCAGCGTTGAGGGACAGGTCCCGGGAGATACGCAGTATTTT
>TRBD1|.|TRBJ1-1|TRBV27
CASSLRGQYLMNTEAFF
TGTGCCAGCTCTCTAAGGGGACAGTACCTCATGAACACTGAAGCTTTCTTT
>.|.|TRBJ1-1|TRBV10-3
CAISESGRGRGAFF
TGTGCCATCAGTGAGTCGGGTAGGGGCCGCGGAGCTTTCTTT
>.|.|TRBJ2-7|TRBV7-7
CASSLAPSSYEQYF
TGTGCTAGCAGCTTAGCCCCGAGCTCCTACGAGCAGTACTTC
>.|.|TRBJ1-1|TRBV19
CASNGVGGRSNTEAFF
TGTGCCAGTAATGGGGTTGGAGGCAGGAGCAACACTGAAGCTTTCTTT
>.|.|TRBJ1-2|TRBV9
CASSVGTAYGYTF
TGTGCCAGCAGCGTAGGAACAGCCTATGGCTACACCTTC
>TRBD1|.|TRBJ2-7|TRBV30
CAWSDGTGGFYEQYF
TGTGCCTGGAGTGATGGGACAGGGGGTTTCTACGAGCAGTACTTC
>TRBD1|.|TRBJ2-2|TRBV2
CASSTDRANTGELFF
TGTGCCAGCAGCACAGACAGGGCTAACACCGGGGAGCTGTTTTTT
>.|.|TRBJ1-5|TRBV6-5
CASTPAGEPEPQHF
TGTGCCAGCACCCCGGCGGGGGAACCGGAGCCCCAGCATTTT
>.|.|TRBJ2-3|TRBV10-1
CASSTSTDTQYF
TGCGCCAGCAGTACTAGCACAGATACGCAGTATTTT
>.|.|TRBJ1-2|TRBV6-1
CASTLSVFTNYGYTF
TGTGCCAGCACTTTATCAGTGTTTACTAACTATGGCTACACCTTC
>TRBD1|.|TRBJ1-4|TRBV11-2
CASSLRPGGREKLFF
TGTGCCAGCAGCTTACGGCCAGGGGGCCGGGAAAAACTGTTTTTT
>TRBD2|medium-sized|TRBJ2-7|TRBV4-2
CASSPLTSDSSYEQYF
TGTGCCAGCAGCCCCCTCACTAGCGATAGCTCCTACGAGCAGTACTTC
>TRBD1|.|TRBJ2-5|TRBV7-8
CASSTTGGRSETQYF
TGTGCCAGCAGCACTACAGGGGGCCGGTCGGAGACCCAGTACTTC
>TRBD2|.|TRBJ2-7|TRBV27
CASRRTSGRVSYEQYF
TGTGCCAGCAGGAGGACTAGCGGGAGGGTATCCTACGAGCAGTACTTC
>TRBD1|.|TRBJ2-7|TRBV7-6
CASSNGQAEAYEQYF
TGTGCCAGCAGCAACGGACAGGCTGAAGCATACGAGCAGTACTTC
>.|.|TRBJ2-1|TRBV2
CASSEGGNSINEQFF
TGTGCCAGCAGCGAGGGGGGGAATTCCATCAATGAGCAGTTCTTC
>.|.|TRBJ1-6|TRBV4-1
CASSPEPPGHFIPLHF
TGCGCCAGCAGCCCAGAACCCCCCGGACACTTTATCCCCCTCCACTTT
>.|.|TRBJ1-2|TRBV30
CAWSEGAGRDGYTF
TGTGCCTGGAGTGAAGGGGCGGGGAGAGATGGCTACACCTTC
>.|.|TRBJ1-1|TRBV7-6
CASSLERAGTEAFF
TGTGCCAGCAGCCTAGAGAGGGCCGGCACTGAAGCTTTCTTT
>TRBD1|.|TRBJ1-1|TRBV7-9
CASSTGGSMNTEAFF
TGTGCCAGCAGCACAGGGGGCTCTATGAACACTGAAGCTTTCTTT